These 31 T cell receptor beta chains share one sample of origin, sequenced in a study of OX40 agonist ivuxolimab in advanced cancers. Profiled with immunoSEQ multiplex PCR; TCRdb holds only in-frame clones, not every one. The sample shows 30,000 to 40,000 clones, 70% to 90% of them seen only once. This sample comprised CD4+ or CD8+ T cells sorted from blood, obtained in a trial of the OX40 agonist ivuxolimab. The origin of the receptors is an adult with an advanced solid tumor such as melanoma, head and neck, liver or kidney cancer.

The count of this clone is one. This chain's CDR3 is CSVDRVGTQYF. The CDR3 region has the DNA TGCAGCGTTGACAGGGTAGGGACCCAGTACTTC. V usage is TRBV29-1 and J usage is TRBJ2-5; maybe TRBD1 (5 bases). The CDR3 covers 11 residues. The germline CDR1 and CDR2 sequences are SQVTM and ANQGSEA. With 3 bases removed from V and 7 bases from J, the gap between germline ends came to 9 bases.

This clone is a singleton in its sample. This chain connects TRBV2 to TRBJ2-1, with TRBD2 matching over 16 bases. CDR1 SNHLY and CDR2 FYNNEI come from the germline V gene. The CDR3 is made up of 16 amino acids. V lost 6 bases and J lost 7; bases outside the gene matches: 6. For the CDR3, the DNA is TGTGCCAGCAGCGCAGGGACTAGCGGGGGGGTTAATGAGCAGTTCTTC. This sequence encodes CASSAGTSGGVNEQFF.

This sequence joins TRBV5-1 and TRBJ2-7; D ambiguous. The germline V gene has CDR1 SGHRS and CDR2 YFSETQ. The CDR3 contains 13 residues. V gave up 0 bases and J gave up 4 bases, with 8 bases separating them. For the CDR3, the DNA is TGCGCCAGCAGCTTGGCCGGTCCTTACGAGCAGTACTTC. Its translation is CASSLAGPYEQYF. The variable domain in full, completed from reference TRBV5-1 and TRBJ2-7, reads KAGVTQTPRYLIKTRGQQVTLSCSPISGHRSVSWYQQTPGQGLQFLFEYFSETQRNKGNFPGRFSGRQFSNSRSEMNVSTLELGDSALYLCASSLAGPYEQYFGPGTRLTVT.

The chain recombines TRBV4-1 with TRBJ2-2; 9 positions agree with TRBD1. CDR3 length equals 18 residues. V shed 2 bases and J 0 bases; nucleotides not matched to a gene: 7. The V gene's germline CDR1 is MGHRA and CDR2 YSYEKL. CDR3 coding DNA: TGCGCCAGCAGCCAACGTAGGACAGGGGCCCCGAACACCGGGGAGCTGTTTTTT. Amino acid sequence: CASSQRRTGAPNTGELFF.

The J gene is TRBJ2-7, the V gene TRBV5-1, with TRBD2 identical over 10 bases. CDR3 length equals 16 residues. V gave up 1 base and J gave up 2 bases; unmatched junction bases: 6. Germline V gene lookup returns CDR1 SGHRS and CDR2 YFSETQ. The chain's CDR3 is CASSLSLGLAAYEQYF. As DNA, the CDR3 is TGCGCCAGCAGCTTGTCCCTCGGACTAGCGGCCTACGAGCAGTACTTC.

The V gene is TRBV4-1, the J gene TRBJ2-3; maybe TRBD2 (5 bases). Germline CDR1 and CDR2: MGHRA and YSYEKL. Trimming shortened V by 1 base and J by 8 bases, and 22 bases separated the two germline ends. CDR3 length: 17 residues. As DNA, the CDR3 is TGCGCCAGCAGCCAAGGGGATCTAGCACCCTGGGTGGGTACGCAGTATTTT. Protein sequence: CASSQGDLAPWVGTQYF.

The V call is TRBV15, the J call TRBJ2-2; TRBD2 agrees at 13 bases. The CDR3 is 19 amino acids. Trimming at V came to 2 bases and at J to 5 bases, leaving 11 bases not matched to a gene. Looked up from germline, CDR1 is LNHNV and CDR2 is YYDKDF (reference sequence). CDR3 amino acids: CATSRLATSGRAGTGELFF. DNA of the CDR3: TGTGCCACCAGCAGACTTGCCACTAGCGGGAGGGCTGGAACCGGGGAGCTGTTTTTT.

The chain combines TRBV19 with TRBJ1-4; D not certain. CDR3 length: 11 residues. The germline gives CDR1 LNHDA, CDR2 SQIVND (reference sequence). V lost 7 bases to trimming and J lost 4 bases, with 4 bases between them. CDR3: CASTHNEKLFF. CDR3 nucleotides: TGTGCCAGTACTCATAATGAAAAACTGTTTTTT.

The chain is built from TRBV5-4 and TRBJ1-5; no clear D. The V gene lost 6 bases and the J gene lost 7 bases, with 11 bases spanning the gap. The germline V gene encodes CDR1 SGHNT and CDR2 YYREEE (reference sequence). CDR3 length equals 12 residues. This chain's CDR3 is CASNRPGQPQHF. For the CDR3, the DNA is TGTGCCAGCAACCGTCCGGGGCAGCCCCAGCATTTT.

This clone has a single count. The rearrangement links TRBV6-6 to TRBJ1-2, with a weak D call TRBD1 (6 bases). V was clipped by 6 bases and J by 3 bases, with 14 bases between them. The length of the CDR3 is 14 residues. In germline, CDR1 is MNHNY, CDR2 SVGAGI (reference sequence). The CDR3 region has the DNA TGTGCCAGCAGCGCCTCATGGGGGCACTATGGCTACACCTTC. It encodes CASSASWGHYGYTF.

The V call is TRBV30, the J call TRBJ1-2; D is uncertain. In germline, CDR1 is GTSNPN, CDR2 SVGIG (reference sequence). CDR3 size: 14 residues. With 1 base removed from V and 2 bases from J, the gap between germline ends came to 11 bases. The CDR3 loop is CAWSAHTSNYGYTF. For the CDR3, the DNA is TGTGCCTGGAGTGCGCACACATCGAACTATGGCTACACCTTC.

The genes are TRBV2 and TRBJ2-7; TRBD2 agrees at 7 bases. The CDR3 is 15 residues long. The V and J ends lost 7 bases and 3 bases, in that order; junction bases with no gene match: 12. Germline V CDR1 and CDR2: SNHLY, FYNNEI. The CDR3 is CASIPETSRSYEQYF. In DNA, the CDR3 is TGTGCCAGCATCCCAGAGACTAGCAGGAGCTACGAGCAGTACTTC.

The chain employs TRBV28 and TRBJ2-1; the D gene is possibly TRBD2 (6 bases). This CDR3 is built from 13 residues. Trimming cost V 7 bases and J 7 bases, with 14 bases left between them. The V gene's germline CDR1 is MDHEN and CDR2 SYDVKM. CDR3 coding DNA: TGTGCCAGCATATATTTGGGGGGAAATGAGCAGTTCTTC. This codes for CASIYLGGNEQFF. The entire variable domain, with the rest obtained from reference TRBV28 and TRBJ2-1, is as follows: DVKVTQSSRYLVKRTGEKVFLECVQDMDHENMFWYRQDPGLGLRLIYFSYDVKMKEKGDIPEGYSVSREKKERFSLILESASTNQTSMYLCASIYLGGNEQFFGPGTRLTVL.

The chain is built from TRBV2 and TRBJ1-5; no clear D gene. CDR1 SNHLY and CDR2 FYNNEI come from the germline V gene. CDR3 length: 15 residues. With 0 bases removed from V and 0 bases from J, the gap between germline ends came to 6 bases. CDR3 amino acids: CASSEAAYSNQPQHF. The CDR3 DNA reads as TGTGCCAGCAGTGAAGCGGCCTATAGCAATCAGCCCCAGCATTTT.

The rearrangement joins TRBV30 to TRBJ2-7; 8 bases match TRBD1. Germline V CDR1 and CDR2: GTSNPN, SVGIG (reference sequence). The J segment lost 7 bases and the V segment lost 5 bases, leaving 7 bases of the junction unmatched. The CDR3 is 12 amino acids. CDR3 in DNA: TGTGCCTGGGGGACAGGTCCCTTAGAGCAGTACTTC. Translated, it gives CAWGTGPLEQYF.

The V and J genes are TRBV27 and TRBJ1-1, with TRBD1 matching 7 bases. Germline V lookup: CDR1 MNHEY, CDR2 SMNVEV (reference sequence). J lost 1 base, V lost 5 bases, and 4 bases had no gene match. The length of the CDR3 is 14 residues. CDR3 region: CASSAYRGNTEAFF. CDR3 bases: TGTGCCAGCAGTGCCTACAGGGGGAACACTGAAGCTTTCTTT.

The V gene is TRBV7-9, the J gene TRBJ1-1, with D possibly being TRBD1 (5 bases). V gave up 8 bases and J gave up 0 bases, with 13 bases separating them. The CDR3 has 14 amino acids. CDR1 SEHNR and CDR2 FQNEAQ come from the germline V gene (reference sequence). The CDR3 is CASLRGGMNTEAFF. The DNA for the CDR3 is TGTGCCAGCCTGAGGGGAGGCATGAACACTGAAGCTTTCTTT.

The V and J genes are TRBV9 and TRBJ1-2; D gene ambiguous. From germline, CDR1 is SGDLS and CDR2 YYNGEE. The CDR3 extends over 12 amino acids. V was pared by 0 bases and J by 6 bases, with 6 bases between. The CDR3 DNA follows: TGTGCCAGCAGCGTAGGGCTGGATGGCTACACCTTC. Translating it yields CASSVGLDGYTF.

The CDR3 protein is CASSLGIFSGYTF. The CDR3, as DNA: TGCGCCAGCAGCTTGGGGATCTTCTCTGGCTACACCTTC. V and J are TRBV5-1 and TRBJ1-2, with D uncertain. This CDR3 has 13 residues. Trimming took 0 bases from V and 7 from J, leaving 10 bases between them. Germline V lookup: CDR1 SGHRS, CDR2 YFSETQ. Combining the CDR3 with reference TRBV5-1 and TRBJ1-2 gives the whole variable domain KAGVTQTPRYLIKTRGQQVTLSCSPISGHRSVSWYQQTPGQGLQFLFEYFSETQRNKGNFPGRFSGRQFSNSRSEMNVSTLELGDSALYLCASSLGIFSGYTFGSGTRLTVV.

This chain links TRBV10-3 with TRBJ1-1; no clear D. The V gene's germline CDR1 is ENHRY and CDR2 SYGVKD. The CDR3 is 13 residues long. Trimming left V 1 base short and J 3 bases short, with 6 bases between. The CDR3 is CAISELGYTEAFF. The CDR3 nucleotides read TGTGCCATCAGTGAGTTAGGGTACACTGAAGCTTTCTTT.

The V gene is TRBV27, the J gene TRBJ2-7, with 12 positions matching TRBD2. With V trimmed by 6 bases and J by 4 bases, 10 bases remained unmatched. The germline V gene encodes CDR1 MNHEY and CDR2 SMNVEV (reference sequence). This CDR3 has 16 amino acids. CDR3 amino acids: CASSTGTSGREYEQYF. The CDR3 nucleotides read TGTGCCAGCAGCACCGGGACTAGCGGGCGTGAGTACGAGCAGTACTTC.

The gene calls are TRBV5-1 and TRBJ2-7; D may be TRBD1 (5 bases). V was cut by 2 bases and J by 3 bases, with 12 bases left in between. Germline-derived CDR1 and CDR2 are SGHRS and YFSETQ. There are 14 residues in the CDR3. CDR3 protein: CASSFRPGFYEQYF. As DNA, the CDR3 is TGCGCCAGCAGCTTTCGGCCAGGGTTCTACGAGCAGTACTTC.

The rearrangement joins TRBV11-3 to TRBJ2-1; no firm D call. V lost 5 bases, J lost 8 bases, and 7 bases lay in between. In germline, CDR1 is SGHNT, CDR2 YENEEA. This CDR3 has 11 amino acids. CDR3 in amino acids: CASSHRDEQFF. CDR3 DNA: TGTGCCAGCAGCCACAGAGATGAGCAGTTCTTC.

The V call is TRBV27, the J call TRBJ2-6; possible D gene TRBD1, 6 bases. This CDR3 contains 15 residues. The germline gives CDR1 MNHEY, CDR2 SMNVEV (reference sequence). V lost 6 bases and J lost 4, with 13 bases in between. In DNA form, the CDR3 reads TGTGCCAGCAGGGACAGCCTTGAGGGGGCCAACGTCCTGACTTTC. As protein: CASRDSLEGANVLTF.

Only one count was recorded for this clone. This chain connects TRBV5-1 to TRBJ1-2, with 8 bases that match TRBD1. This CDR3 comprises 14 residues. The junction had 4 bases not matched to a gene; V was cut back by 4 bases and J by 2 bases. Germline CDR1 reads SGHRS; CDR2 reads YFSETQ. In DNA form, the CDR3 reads TGCGCCAGCAGCCTTACAGGGGGGAACTATGGCTACACCTTC. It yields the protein CASSLTGGNYGYTF.

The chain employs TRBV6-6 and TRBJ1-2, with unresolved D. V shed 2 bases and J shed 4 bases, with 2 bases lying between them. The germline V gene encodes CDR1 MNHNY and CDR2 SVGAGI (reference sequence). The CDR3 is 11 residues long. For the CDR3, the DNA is TGTGCCAGCAGTTACAGCTATGGCTACACCTTC. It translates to CASSYSYGYTF.

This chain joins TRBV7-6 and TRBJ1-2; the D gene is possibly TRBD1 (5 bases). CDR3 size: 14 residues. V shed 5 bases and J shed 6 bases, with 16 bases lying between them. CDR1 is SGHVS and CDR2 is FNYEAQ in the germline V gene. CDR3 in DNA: TGTGCCAGCAGCCCCGCCGCGGGGGGTAATGGCTACACCTTC. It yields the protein CASSPAAGGNGYTF.

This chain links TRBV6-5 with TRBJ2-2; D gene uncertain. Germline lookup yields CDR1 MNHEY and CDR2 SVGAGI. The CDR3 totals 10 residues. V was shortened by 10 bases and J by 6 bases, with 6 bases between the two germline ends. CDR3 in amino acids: CATRAGELFF. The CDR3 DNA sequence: TGTGCCACCCGGGCCGGGGAGCTGTTTTTT.

CDR3 in amino acids: CASSIPGGGEQYF. In DNA form, the CDR3 reads TGTGCCAGTAGTATACCAGGGGGCGGCGAGCAGTACTTC. The gene calls are TRBV19 and TRBJ2-7, with 8 bases that match TRBD1. The CDR3 runs to 13 residues. CDR1 and CDR2 from the germline V gene are LNHDA and SQIVND (reference sequence). The V and J ends lost 2 bases and 6 bases, in that order; junction bases with no gene match: 3.

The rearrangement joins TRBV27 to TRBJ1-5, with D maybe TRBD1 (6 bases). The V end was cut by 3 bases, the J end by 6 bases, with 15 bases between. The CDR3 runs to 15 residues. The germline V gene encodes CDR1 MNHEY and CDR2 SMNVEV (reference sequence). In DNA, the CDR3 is TGTGCCAGCAGTTTTTGGGCAGGGGCAGGTCAGCCCCAGCATTTT. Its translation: CASSFWAGAGQPQHF.

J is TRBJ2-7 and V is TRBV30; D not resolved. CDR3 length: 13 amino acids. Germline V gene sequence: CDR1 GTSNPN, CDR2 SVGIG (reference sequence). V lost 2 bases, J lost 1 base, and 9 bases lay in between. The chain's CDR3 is CAWSHLLSYEQYF. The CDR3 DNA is TGTGCCTGGAGTCACCTTTTATCCTACGAGCAGTACTTC.